These 14 T cell receptor beta chains were sequenced from one sample in a study of patients and donors after allogeneic stem cell transplantation. TCRdb reprocessed the RT-PCR reads via MiXCR and lists one record per CDR3 protein. Of about 31,000 distinct CDR3 sequences in the sample, nearly 7% were seen once. The sequenced sample consisted of blood, either unsorted or a sorted T cell fraction (not recorded which). The receptors shown here come from a human donor who was either an allogeneic HSCT recipient or a stem cell or donor lymphocyte infusion donor (not recorded which). It is not recorded whose cells these are; they may come from a transplant donor.

In its sample, this clonotype was seen many times. This sequence joins TRBV6-2 or TRBV6-3 and TRBJ2-7, with 8 positions matching TRBD1. V shed 7 bases, J shed 6 bases, and the junction held 23 bases outside the gene matches. The CDR3 is made up of 18 amino acids. CDR1 and CDR2 from the germline V gene are MNHEY and SVGEGT. CDR3 in amino acids: CASNHNPVRTGILSEQYF. The CDR3 DNA sequence: TGTGCCAGCAACCATAACCCTGTTAGGACAGGGATTCTTTCCGAGCAGTACTTC.

This clonotype was detected many times. V is TRBV4-1 and J is TRBJ2-1; D possibly matches TRBD1 or TRBD2 (5 bases each). This CDR3 spans 16 amino acids. The germline V and J ends were trimmed by 1 base and 4 bases, with 14 bases remaining between them. Germline V gene sequence: CDR1 MGHRA, CDR2 YSYEKL. The CDR3 DNA reads TGCGCCAGCAGCCAAGTTGGGGGTTCATTTTACAATGAGCAGTTCTTC. Translation gives CASSQVGGSFYNEQFF.

This clonotype was seen a handful of times. The gene calls are TRBV28 and TRBJ2-7, with 8 bases aligning to TRBD1. The CDR3 runs to 14 residues. From germline, CDR1 is MDHEN and CDR2 SYDVKM. V shed 3 bases, J shed 4 bases, and the junction held 5 bases outside the gene matches. In DNA, the CDR3 is TGTGCCAGCAGTTTTGACAGGGGCAGATACGAGCAGTACTTC. Translated: CASSFDRGRYEQYF.

The chain recombines TRBV18 with TRBJ2-3; TRBD2 might be the D (6 bases). Germline loops: CDR1 KGHSH, CDR2 LQKENI. CDR3 size: 16 residues. Trimming took 0 bases from V and 0 from J, leaving 10 bases between them. CDR3 in amino acids: CASSPPIGTSTDTQYF. The CDR3 bases are TGTGCCAGCTCACCACCTATCGGGACTAGCACAGATACGCAGTATTTT.

This chain connects TRBV28 to TRBJ2-3; 9 nucleotides match TRBD2. Unmatched junction bases numbered 10, after V lost 4 bases and J lost 5 bases. Per the germline V gene, CDR1 is MDHEN and CDR2 is SYDVKM. This CDR3 has 16 amino acids. In nucleotides, the CDR3 is TGTGCCAGCAGTTCGTCTAGCGGGGAGGCGAGAGATACGCAGTATTTT. Its protein product is CASSSSSGEARDTQYF.

This clonotype was counted at least ten times. The genes are TRBV20-1 and TRBJ2-3; 8 nucleotides align to TRBD2. V trimming: 2 bases; J trimming: 5 bases; junction bases outside the gene matches: 9. Looked up from germline, CDR1 is DFQATT and CDR2 is SNEGSKA (reference sequence). This CDR3 comprises 15 residues. CDR3 protein: CSARNGLARGDTQYF. The CDR3 DNA reads TGCAGTGCTAGAAACGGACTAGCCCGGGGAGATACGCAGTATTTT.

In its sample, this clonotype was seen a few times. The J gene is TRBJ2-5, the V gene TRBV6-2 or TRBV6-3, with TRBD2 matching 9 bases. The length of the CDR3 is 17 residues. Trimming removed 2 bases from V and 6 bases from J; junction bases left unmatched: 13. CDR1 is MNHEY and CDR2 is SVGEGT in the germline V gene. CDR3 sequence: CASSYGSAASGKKTQYF. Here the CDR3 DNA reads TGTGCCAGCAGTTACGGAAGTGCGGCTAGCGGGAAAAAGACCCAGTACTTC.

This clonotype was detected a few times. J is TRBJ2-7 and V is TRBV14, with D unresolved. Germline V gene lookup returns CDR1 SGHDN and CDR2 FVKESK. This CDR3 has 13 residues. The germline V and J ends were trimmed by 5 bases and 2 bases, with 10 bases remaining between them. The CDR3 sequence: CASSAQVAYEQYF. The DNA for the CDR3 is TGTGCCAGCAGCGCGCAGGTAGCCTACGAGCAGTACTTC.

This clonotype was seen more than once but under ten times. The V and J genes are TRBV2 and TRBJ2-5; 9 nucleotides align to TRBD2. The ends lost 7 bases at V and 5 bases at J; junction bases unmatched: 11. The germline V gene has CDR1 SNHLY and CDR2 FYNNEI. The CDR3 is 15 amino acids. The CDR3 coding sequence is TGTGCCAGCACCCGTAGGCGGGAGGGCCCTGAGACCCAGTACTTC. Translation gives CASTRRREGPETQYF.

This clonotype has only a few counts. The chain couples TRBV7-9 to TRBJ2-7; D tentatively fits TRBD1 or TRBD2 (5 bases each). Germline CDR1 and CDR2: SEHNR and FQNEAQ (reference sequence). Trimming stripped 5 bases from V and 0 bases from J, with 20 bases between. This CDR3 contains 17 residues. CDR3 sequence: CASSPTDQGVLSYEQYF. The CDR3 bases are TGTGCCAGCAGCCCAACAGATCAGGGAGTACTCTCCTACGAGCAGTACTTC.

Notes on this clonotype: A clone one base away is much larger, so this may be a read error. The J gene is TRBJ1-6, the V gene TRBV27; TRBD1 matches 7 bases. CDR3 length equals 14 residues. Germline V gives CDR1 MNHEY, CDR2 SMNVEV (reference sequence). CDR3 loop: CASSWRGLNSPHHF. CDR3 DNA: TGTGCCAGCAGTTGGAGGGGGCTAAATTCACCCCACCACTTT.

V and J are TRBV7-2 and TRBJ2-1; 9 nucleotides match TRBD2. Germline V gives CDR1 SGHTA, CDR2 FQGNSA. The CDR3 extends over 15 amino acids. The V gene end was trimmed by 3 bases and the J gene end by 5 bases; junction bases not matched to a gene: 5. CDR3 region: CASSFKGGRDNEQFF. The DNA for the CDR3 is TGTGCCAGCAGCTTCAAGGGCGGGAGGGACAATGAGCAGTTCTTC.

The chain combines TRBV15 with TRBJ2-7; D is perhaps TRBD2 (6 bases). With 1 base removed from V and 2 bases from J, the gap between germline ends came to 9 bases. The CDR3 is 14 residues long. In germline, CDR1 is LNHNV, CDR2 YYDKDF (reference sequence). CDR3 in amino acids: CATSRGRGPYEQYF. For the CDR3, the DNA is TGTGCCACCAGCAGAGGGCGGGGACCCTACGAGCAGTACTTC.

The table lists this clonotype with a few counts. The J gene is TRBJ2-7, the V gene TRBV5-1, with 14 bases fitting TRBD2. The germline CDR1 and CDR2 sequences are SGHRS and YFSETQ. This CDR3 has 15 residues. J lost 4 bases, V lost 4 bases, and 4 bases had no gene match. CDR3 residues: CASSRTSGRTYEQYF. The CDR3 region has the DNA TGCGCCAGCAGCCGGACTAGCGGGAGGACGTACGAGCAGTACTTC.